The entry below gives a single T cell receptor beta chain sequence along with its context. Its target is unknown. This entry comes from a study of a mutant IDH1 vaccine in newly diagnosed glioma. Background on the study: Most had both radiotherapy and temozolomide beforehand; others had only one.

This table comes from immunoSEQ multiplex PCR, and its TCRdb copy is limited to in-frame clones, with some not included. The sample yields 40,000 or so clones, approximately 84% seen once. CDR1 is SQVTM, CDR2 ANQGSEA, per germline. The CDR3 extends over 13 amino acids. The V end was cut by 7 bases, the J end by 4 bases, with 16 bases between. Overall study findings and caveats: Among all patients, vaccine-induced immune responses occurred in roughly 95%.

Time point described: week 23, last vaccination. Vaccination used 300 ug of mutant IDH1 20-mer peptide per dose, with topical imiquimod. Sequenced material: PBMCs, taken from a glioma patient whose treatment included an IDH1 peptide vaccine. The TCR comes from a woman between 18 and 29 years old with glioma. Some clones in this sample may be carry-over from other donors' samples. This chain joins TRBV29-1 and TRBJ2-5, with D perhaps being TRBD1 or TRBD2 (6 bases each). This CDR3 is CSGGAKAGETQYF. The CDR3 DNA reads TGCAGCGGGGGGGCGAAGGCGGGAGAGACCCAGTACTTC.